These 8 T cell receptor beta chains came from one sample sequenced in a study of post-analysis software for immune sequencing data. cDNA libraries of TCR beta carried unique molecular identifiers. TCRdb recomputed calls from the PCR reads with MiXCR, one row per CDR3 protein. The data contain about 810,000 distinct CDR3 sequences, roughly 58% of them singletons. Their antigens are not known. Study-wide results and caveats: When patients were compared with controls, about 5 TRBV segments were more frequent, TRBV5-6, TRBV5-1 and TRBV20-1 among them.

The specimen was blood. Source of these receptors: a girl aged 5-17 years with multiple sclerosis.

This clonotype was observed a few times. The chain links TRBV5-1 to TRBJ2-6; D remains ambiguous. Looked up from germline, CDR1 is SGHRS and CDR2 is YFSETQ. V was clipped by 4 bases and J by 1 base, with 9 bases between them. The CDR3 runs to 15 residues. CDR3 in amino acids: CASSGDGSGANVLTF. For the CDR3, the DNA is TGCGCCAGCAGCGGCGACGGTTCTGGGGCCAACGTCCTGACTTTC.

This clonotype was recorded a few times. V and J are TRBV29-1 and TRBJ1-2; the match to TRBD1 covers 7 bases. The V segment lost 6 bases and the J segment 1 base; nucleotides outside the gene matches: 11. Germline CDR1 is SQVTM and CDR2 is ANQGSEA. This CDR3 has 15 residues. Here the CDR3 DNA reads TGCAGCGTCTCTGGTGACAGGGCTTATAACTATGGCTACACCTTC. This gives the protein CSVSGDRAYNYGYTF.

V is TRBV10-3 and J is TRBJ1-2, with 7 nucleotides matching TRBD1. The V gene end was trimmed by 7 bases and the J gene end by 7 bases; junction bases not matched to a gene: 6. Per the germline V gene, CDR1 is ENHRY and CDR2 is SYGVKD. The CDR3 is 12 residues long. The CDR3 DNA is TGTGCCATCAATCCAGGGGACAGTGGCTACACCTTC. Protein product: CAINPGDSGYTF.

The chain couples TRBV20-1 to TRBJ2-7; 9 nucleotides align to TRBD2. With 5 bases clipped from V and 2 bases from J, the junction kept 7 bases outside the gene matches. The CDR3 loop spans 14 amino acids. Germline V gives CDR1 DFQATT, CDR2 SNEGSKA (reference sequence). Here the CDR3 DNA reads TGCAGTGCTGTCCTTAGCGGGAGAACCTACGAGCAGTACTTC. Amino acids: CSAVLSGRTYEQYF.

The chain couples TRBV14 to TRBJ2-1, with D hard to call. The germline V gene has CDR1 SGHDN and CDR2 FVKESK. The CDR3 is 16 amino acids. V was cut by 1 base and J by 1 base, with 11 bases left in between. CDR3 in amino acids: CASSQAFGLSYNEQFF. Written as DNA, the CDR3 is TGTGCCAGCAGCCAAGCTTTTGGTCTTTCCTACAATGAGCAGTTCTTC.

This rearrangement joins TRBV7-2 to TRBJ2-4; TRBD1 matches 8 bases. Near its end, the DNA agrees better with TRBJ2-7, so the J call may be wrong. The CDR3 is made up of 16 amino acids. The germline V gene has CDR1 SGHTA and CDR2 FQGNSA. As DNA, the CDR3 is TGTGCCAGCAGCCTTAGAACCGGGACAGGAGGCTACGAGCAGTACTTC. Translating gives CASSLRTGTGGYEQYF.

The J gene is TRBJ2-7, the V gene TRBV7-9; no reliable D call. The V end lost 4 bases, the J end lost 5 bases, and 12 bases lay between the germline ends. The CDR3 runs 13 residues. Germline CDR1 and CDR2: SEHNR and FQNEAQ (reference sequence). The CDR3 sequence: CASSSTVGHEQYF. The DNA of the CDR3 is TGTGCCAGCAGCTCAACTGTAGGTCACGAGCAGTACTTC.

The chain employs TRBV6-5 and TRBJ2-3, with TRBD2 identical over 11 bases. V lost 5 bases to trimming and J lost 6 bases; unmatched junction nucleotides: 7. Germline CDR1 and CDR2: MNHEY and SVGAGI. This CDR3 region has 15 residues. The DNA of the CDR3 is TGTGCCAGCAGTCACGATAGCGGGGGGGCGGATACGCAGTATTTT. Its translation: CASSHDSGGADTQYF.